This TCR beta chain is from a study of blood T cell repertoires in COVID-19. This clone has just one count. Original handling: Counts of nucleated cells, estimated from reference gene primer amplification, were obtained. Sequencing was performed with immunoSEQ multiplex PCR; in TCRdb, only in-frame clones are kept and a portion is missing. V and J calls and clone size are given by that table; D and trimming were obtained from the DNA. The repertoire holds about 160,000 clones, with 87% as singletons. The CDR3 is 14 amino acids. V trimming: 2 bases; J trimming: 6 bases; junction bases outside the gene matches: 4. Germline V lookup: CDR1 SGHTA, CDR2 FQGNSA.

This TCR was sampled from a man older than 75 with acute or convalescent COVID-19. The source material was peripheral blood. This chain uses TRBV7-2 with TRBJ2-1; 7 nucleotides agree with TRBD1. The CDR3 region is CASSLIGTVNEQFF. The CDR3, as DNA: TGTGCCAGCAGCTTAATCGGGACAGTCAATGAGCAGTTCTTC.